This T cell receptor (beta chain) was recovered during a study of blood T cell repertoires in COVID-19. This clone came up once. Some clones are missing from TCRdb's copy, which holds only in-frame ones; the method was immunoSEQ multiplex PCR. In the table there are roughly 250,000 clones, about 90% of which are singletons. Cohorts were based on clinical histories the participants reported. The TCR comes from a woman aged 40 to 50 with acute COVID-19. The sequenced sample consisted of PBMCs or T cells enriched from blood (not recorded which).

CDR3 sequence (DNA): TGTGCCAGCAGCCAAGCTAGCGGGAGTTGGTACAATGAGCAGTTCTTC. Translation gives CASSQASGSWYNEQFF. The gene calls are TRBV14 and TRBJ2-1; 10 bases align to TRBD2. J lost 4 bases, V lost 1 base, and 4 bases had no gene match. The CDR3 length is 16 residues. CDR1 and CDR2 (germline): SGHDN, FVKESK.